This T cell receptor beta chain came from a study of T-cell memory formation after mild COVID-19. Whole-study findings and limits: Shrinking CD4+ clones were chiefly CM and EM; CD8+ ones were chiefly EMRA. That cross-reactive memory joined was suggested by some responding clones appearing in pre-infection memory.

The TCR alpha and TCR beta cDNA libraries, bearing sample barcodes and UMIs, were generated by 5'RACE using constant-segment primers. MiXCR, run by TCRdb on the 5' RACE reads, gives a single entry per CDR3 protein. This sample has 150,000 to 200,000 distinct CDR3 sequences, with around a tenth found just once. This CDR3 spans 14 amino acids. The ends were cut back, 1 base at V and 1 base at J, with 7 bases in the middle. In germline, CDR1 is SEHNR, CDR2 FQNEAQ (reference sequence). This clonotype appeared a few times. Its antigen is not known. Sequenced material: PBMCs or a T cell subset sorted from them (not recorded which). This receptor was obtained from a man aged 18 to 29 who had mild COVID-19 (a few samples of this study predate the infection). Cell type and time point are not known. This chain connects TRBV7-9 to TRBJ1-1; D may be TRBD1 (5 bases). The CDR3 DNA follows: TGTGCCAGCAGCTTAGTTGGGGCGAACACTGAAGCTTTCTTT. It codes for CASSLVGANTEAFF.